A selection of T cell receptor beta chains follows, all from one sample in a study of prognosis after radiotherapy for stage I lung cancer. Using its own MiXCR run on the multiplex PCR reads, TCRdb lists one record per CDR3 protein. The data contain some 38,000 distinct CDR3 sequences, roughly 24% of them seen just once; the ten biggest clones take up 25% to 30%. The material sequenced was PBMCs, taken before or after stereotactic body radiation therapy (not recorded which). Every receptor here comes from a donor aged 50 or older with non-small cell lung cancer. CDR3s include the opening cysteine and the closing phenylalanine or tryptophan. The order of the fields is clone size, CDR3 length, D gene, J gene, V gene, CDR3 protein, CDR3 DNA. The D gene is left open where the match is weak. The size field is filled for only some rows; it gives once, few, many or a size class.

many,13,TRBD1,TRBJ1-2,TRBV5-1,CASSQTGTYGYTF,TGCGCCAGCAGCCAGACAGGGACCTATGGCTACACCTTC
many,12,NA,TRBJ1-5,TRBV2,CASSDTLGPQHF,TGTGCCAGCAGTGACACCCTGGGGCCCCAGCATTTT
many,16,TRBD1,TRBJ2-7,TRBV6-5,CASSYSRTGGLRSAYF,TGTGCCAGCAGTTACTCGCGGACAGGGGGCCTGAGGTCGGCGTACTTC
many,14,NA,TRBJ1-5,TRBV5-1,CASSLGGSGQPQHF,TGCGCCAGCAGCTTGGGAGGGTCGGGACAGCCCCAGCATTTT
many,15,TRBD1,TRBJ2-2,TRBV30,CAWSVPGTETGELFF,TGTGCCTGGAGTGTACCCGGGACAGAGACCGGGGAGCTGTTTTTT
few,18,NA,TRBJ1-1,TRBV12-3/TRBV12-4,CASSPRKGGEGADTEAFF,TGTGCCAGCAGTCCGCGAAAAGGAGGGGAAGGGGCGGACACTGAAGCTTTCTTT
many,17,NA,TRBJ2-1,TRBV3-1,CASSQDEAGGSYNEQFF,TGTGCCAGCAGCCAAGATGAGGCGGGCGGCTCCTACAATGAGCAGTTCTTC
many,17,TRBD2,TRBJ2-3,TRBV20-1,CSAPLAGGEGGTDTQYF,TGCAGTGCCCCACTAGCGGGGGGGGAGGGGGGCACAGATACGCAGTATTTT
many,14,TRBD1,TRBJ1-5,TRBV12-3/TRBV12-4,CASSLGTGAQPQHF,TGTGCCAGCAGTTTAGGGACAGGGGCACAGCCCCAGCATTTT
many,15,TRBD1,TRBJ1-4,TRBV5-6,CASSFPTGGNEKLFF,TGTGCCAGCAGCTTTCCGACAGGGGGGAATGAAAAACTGTTTTTT
NA,16,NA,TRBJ2-4,TRBV28,CASSLLTGRELNIQYF,TGTGCCAGCAGTTTGTTGACCGGACGGGAATTAAACATTCAGTACTTC
many,15,NA,TRBJ2-1,TRBV6-1,CASSRAGTGYNEQFF,TGTGCCAGCAGCCGAGCCGGGACTGGGTACAATGAGCAGTTCTTC
many,14,NA,TRBJ2-1,TRBV20-1,CSARDGNGDNEQFF,TGCAGTGCTAGAGATGGCAACGGTGATAATGAGCAGTTCTTC
many,11,TRBD1,TRBJ1-6,TRBV20-1,CSASHGQVVGF,TGCAGTGCTAGCCACGGACAGGTGGTTGGGTTT
NA,15,NA,TRBJ1-1,TRBV4-1,CASSQDTGISTEAFF,TGCGCCAGCAGCCAAGACACAGGGATTAGCACTGAAGCTTTCTTT
many,15,NA,TRBJ1-4,TRBV7-9,CASSSRRASNEKLFF,TGTGCCAGCAGTAGCAGACGGGCTTCTAATGAAAAACTGTTTTTT
many,13,NA,TRBJ2-6,TRBV27,CASSFAGANVLTF,TGTGCCAGCAGTTTTGCTGGGGCCAACGTCCTGACTTTC